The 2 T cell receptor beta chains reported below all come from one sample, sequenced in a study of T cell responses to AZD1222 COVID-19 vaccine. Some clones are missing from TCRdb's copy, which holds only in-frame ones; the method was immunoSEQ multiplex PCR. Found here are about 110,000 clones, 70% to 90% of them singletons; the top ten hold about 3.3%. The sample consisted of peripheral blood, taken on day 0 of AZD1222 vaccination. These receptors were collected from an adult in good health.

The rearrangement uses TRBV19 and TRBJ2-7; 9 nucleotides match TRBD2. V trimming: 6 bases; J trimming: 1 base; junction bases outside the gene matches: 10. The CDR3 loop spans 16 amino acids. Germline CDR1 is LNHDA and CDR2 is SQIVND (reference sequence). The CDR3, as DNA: TGTGCCAGTAGGTCCGTGGGTAGCGGGAGTTCCTACGAGCAGTACTTC. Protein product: CASRSVGSGSSYEQYF.

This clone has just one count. The CDR3 reads CASSPLDTIYF. The DNA for the CDR3 is TGTGCCAGCAGTCCGTTGGACACCATATATTTT. The chain recombines TRBV6-1 with TRBJ1-3, with D unresolved. V was shortened by 5 bases and J by 8 bases, with 7 bases between the two germline ends. There are 11 residues in the CDR3. The germline CDR1 and CDR2 sequences are MNHNS and SASEGT.